This TCR beta chain is drawn from a study of cytomegalovirus exposure and HLA in healthy donors. Overall study: An earlier analysis found roughly 100 million unique TCR beta sequences from about 190 million T cells.

13 Jbeta primers and 60 Vbeta primers were used for the PCR. Assay: immunoSEQ multiplex PCR; the TCRdb copy retains only in-frame clones and omits some. The data contain more than 95,000 clones, roughly a sixth of them singletons. The V segment lost 3 bases and the J segment 7 bases; nucleotides outside the gene matches: 8. Per the germline V gene, CDR1 is MNHEY and CDR2 is SMNVEV (reference sequence). The CDR3 totals 16 residues. The receptor comes from a female donor in good health and CMV-seropositive. The rearrangement uses TRBV27 and TRBJ2-1; the match to TRBD2 covers 11 bases. The sample was PBMCs. The CDR3 DNA follows: TGTGCCAGCAGTTTCCAGTCGGGACTAGCGGTAAATGAGCAGTTCTTC. Amino acid sequence: CASSFQSGLAVNEQFF.